This T cell receptor beta chain appears in the sequencing data of a study of T cell repertoires in cytomegalovirus infection. Study-wide results and limits: Within the response measured ex vivo, HLA-C-restricted CMV-specific TCR beta clonotypes were dominant.

Notes on this clonotype: Its antigen remains unknown.

TCRdb reprocessed the reads via MiXCR and lists one record per CDR3 protein. The table records a few hundred thousand distinct CDR3 sequences, 22% of them present only once. CDR3 length equals 12 residues. Germline CDR1 is DFQATT and CDR2 is SNEGSKA (reference sequence). Between the trimmed V and J ends, which lost 0 bases and 7 bases, there was a span of 9 bases. The TCR originated in a human donor in good health (CMV status not recorded). Some clones in this sample may be carry-over from other donors' samples. This chain uses TRBV20-1 with TRBJ1-1, with D hard to call. Sequencing used cultured PBMCs, obtained from culture after CMV antigen stimulation. The CDR3 DNA is TGCAGTGCTAGAGATCTATCCTATGAAGCTTTCTTT. It encodes CSARDLSYEAFF.